A selection of T cell receptor beta chains follows, all from one sample in a study of blood T cell repertoires in COVID-19. Using immunoSEQ multiplex PCR, the repertoire was profiled, and TCRdb retains in-frame clones only, with some absent. This sample has tens of thousands of clones, with around 86% found just once. The sequenced material came from peripheral blood. The receptors here all came from a man between 65 and 85 years old with acute or convalescent COVID-19. Each CDR3 is given with its conserved first and last residue. Fields, in order: D gene, clone size, V gene, CDR3 length, J gene, CDR3 protein, CDR3 DNA. The D gene is left open where the match is weak. A row's size may be missing; if present it is once, few, many or a size class.

D gene: TRBD1
clone size: few
V gene: TRBV19
CDR3 length: 14
J gene: TRBJ1-6
CDR3 protein: CATYDRGRNSPLHF
CDR3 DNA: TGTGCCACCTACGACAGGGGGAGGAATTCACCCCTCCACTTT

D gene: TRBD2
clone size: NA
V gene: TRBV7-9
CDR3 length: 15
J gene: TRBJ2-1
CDR3 protein: CASSLGLAVINEQFF
CDR3 DNA: TGTGCCAGCAGCTTAGGACTAGCGGTGATCAATGAGCAGTTCTTC

D gene: NA
clone size: NA
V gene: TRBV19
CDR3 length: 14
J gene: TRBJ1-1
CDR3 protein: CASSIDRVGTEAFF
CDR3 DNA: TGTGCCAGTAGTATAGACAGGGTTGGCACTGAAGCTTTCTTT

D gene: NA
clone size: NA
V gene: TRBV6-1
CDR3 length: 16
J gene: TRBJ1-6
CDR3 protein: CASSETDGGRGSPLHF
CDR3 DNA: TGTGCCAGCAGTGAAACGGATGGAGGGAGGGGCTCACCCCTCCACTTT

D gene: NA
clone size: NA
V gene: TRBV19
CDR3 length: 15
J gene: TRBJ2-2
CDR3 protein: CASSLRDINTGELFF
CDR3 DNA: TGTGCCAGTAGTCTCCGGGACATCAACACCGGGGAGCTGTTTTTT

D gene: TRBD1
clone size: once
V gene: TRBV2
CDR3 length: 14
J gene: TRBJ2-5
CDR3 protein: CASSEGDSTETQYF
CDR3 DNA: TGTGCCAGCAGTGAAGGGGACAGCACCGAGACCCAGTACTTC

D gene: NA
clone size: NA
V gene: TRBV2
CDR3 length: 16
J gene: TRBJ1-5
CDR3 protein: CASSTGPQGSNQPQHF
CDR3 DNA: TGTGCCAGCAGCACCGGGCCTCAGGGGAGCAATCAGCCCCAGCATTTT

D gene: TRBD2
clone size: NA
V gene: TRBV28
CDR3 length: 16
J gene: TRBJ2-7
CDR3 protein: CASSPGAGALSYEQYF
CDR3 DNA: TGTGCCAGCAGCCCCGGAGCGGGGGCTCTTTCCTACGAGCAGTACTTC

D gene: NA
clone size: NA
V gene: TRBV12-3/TRBV12-4
CDR3 length: 13
J gene: TRBJ1-1
CDR3 protein: CASSSTEYTEAFF
CDR3 DNA: TGTGCCAGCAGCTCGACAGAGTACACTGAAGCTTTCTTT

D gene: NA
clone size: NA
V gene: TRBV5-1
CDR3 length: 14
J gene: TRBJ1-1
CDR3 protein: CASSLEQGNTEAFF
CDR3 DNA: TGCGCCAGCAGCTTGGAACAGGGGAACACTGAAGCTTTCTTT

D gene: NA
clone size: NA
V gene: TRBV2
CDR3 length: 14
J gene: TRBJ2-7
CDR3 protein: CASYFAASSYEQYF
CDR3 DNA: TGTGCCAGCTACTTCGCGGCCAGTTCCTACGAGCAGTACTTC

D gene: NA
clone size: NA
V gene: TRBV5-6
CDR3 length: 16
J gene: TRBJ2-5
CDR3 protein: CASRRSRGASQETQYF
CDR3 DNA: TGTGCCAGCAGGAGATCCCGGGGGGCCTCCCAAGAGACCCAGTACTTC

D gene: NA
clone size: NA
V gene: TRBV28
CDR3 length: 16
J gene: TRBJ1-1
CDR3 protein: CASSSPGSTMNTEAFF
CDR3 DNA: TGTGCCAGCAGTTCCCCAGGGTCTACTATGAACACTGAAGCTTTCTTT

D gene: NA
clone size: few
V gene: TRBV27
CDR3 length: 11
J gene: TRBJ2-1
CDR3 protein: CASSFGNEQFF
CDR3 DNA: TGTGCCAGCAGTTTCGGCAATGAGCAGTTCTTC

D gene: TRBD1
clone size: NA
V gene: TRBV29-1
CDR3 length: 14
J gene: TRBJ1-3
CDR3 protein: CSVRDRGPGNTIYF
CDR3 DNA: TGCAGCGTTAGGGACAGGGGGCCTGGAAACACCATATATTTT

D gene: NA
clone size: NA
V gene: TRBV6-5
CDR3 length: 15
J gene: TRBJ2-7
CDR3 protein: CASGLSWSGSYEQYF
CDR3 DNA: TGTGCCAGCGGGCTAAGTTGGAGCGGCTCCTACGAGCAGTACTTC

D gene: NA
clone size: few
V gene: TRBV2
CDR3 length: 13
J gene: TRBJ1-5
CDR3 protein: CASRKETNQPQHF
CDR3 DNA: TGTGCCAGCAGGAAGGAGACTAATCAGCCCCAGCATTTT

D gene: TRBD1
clone size: NA
V gene: TRBV5-8
CDR3 length: 16
J gene: TRBJ1-6
CDR3 protein: CASSPPRQGGNSPLHF
CDR3 DNA: TGTGCCAGCAGCCCCCCGCGACAGGGCGGCAATTCACCCCTCCACTTT

D gene: NA
clone size: NA
V gene: TRBV6-6
CDR3 length: 20
J gene: TRBJ1-2
CDR3 protein: CASSPSGLGPARKKNYGYTF
CDR3 DNA: TGTGCCAGCAGCCCCTCGGGACTCGGGCCAGCGAGGAAGAAGAACTATGGCTACACCTTC

D gene: NA
clone size: NA
V gene: TRBV6-5
CDR3 length: 15
J gene: TRBJ2-2
CDR3 protein: CASRKGYPRGGELFF
CDR3 DNA: TGTGCCAGCAGGAAGGGATATCCACGGGGCGGGGAGCTGTTTTTT

D gene: NA
clone size: NA
V gene: TRBV11-2
CDR3 length: 14
J gene: TRBJ2-3
CDR3 protein: CASSFGSGADTQYF
CDR3 DNA: TGTGCCAGCAGCTTTGGTAGCGGCGCAGATACGCAGTATTTT

D gene: NA
clone size: NA
V gene: TRBV7-8
CDR3 length: 12
J gene: TRBJ2-2
CDR3 protein: CATRRSTGELFF
CDR3 DNA: TGTGCCACCAGACGCAGCACCGGGGAGCTGTTTTTT

D gene: NA
clone size: NA
V gene: TRBV25-1
CDR3 length: 15
J gene: TRBJ1-1
CDR3 protein: CASSYLASGNTEAFF
CDR3 DNA: TGTGCCAGTTCCTATCTGGCCAGCGGTAACACTGAAGCTTTCTTT

D gene: TRBD2
clone size: NA
V gene: TRBV3-1/TRBV3-2
CDR3 length: 12
J gene: TRBJ2-1
CDR3 protein: CASRSGGNEQFF
CDR3 DNA: TGTGCCAGCAGATCGGGGGGCAATGAGCAGTTCTTC

D gene: TRBD1
clone size: NA
V gene: TRBV6-5
CDR3 length: 15
J gene: TRBJ1-4
CDR3 protein: CASSYSQGAGEKLFF
CDR3 DNA: TGTGCCAGCAGTTACTCTCAGGGGGCCGGTGAAAAACTGTTTTTT

D gene: NA
clone size: NA
V gene: TRBV7-2
CDR3 length: 14
J gene: TRBJ2-2
CDR3 protein: CASSLSRYTGELFF
CDR3 DNA: TGTGCCAGCAGCTTATCTCGGTACACCGGGGAGCTGTTTTTT

D gene: NA
clone size: NA
V gene: TRBV24-1
CDR3 length: 12
J gene: TRBJ1-1
CDR3 protein: CATMDSGTEAFF
CDR3 DNA: TGTGCCACGATGGACAGTGGCACTGAAGCTTTCTTT

D gene: NA
clone size: few
V gene: TRBV3-1/TRBV3-2
CDR3 length: 12
J gene: TRBJ2-1
CDR3 protein: CASSQAGRGQFF
CDR3 DNA: TGTGCCAGCAGCCAAGCCGGAAGGGGGCAGTTCTTC

D gene: TRBD2
clone size: NA
V gene: TRBV5-1
CDR3 length: 17
J gene: TRBJ2-5
CDR3 protein: CASSRGLAGALQETQYF
CDR3 DNA: TGCGCCAGCAGCAGGGGACTAGCGGGGGCGTTACAAGAGACCCAGTACTTC

D gene: TRBD1
clone size: few
V gene: TRBV6-5
CDR3 length: 14
J gene: TRBJ2-2
CDR3 protein: CASSPDRATGELFF
CDR3 DNA: TGTGCCAGCAGTCCGGACAGGGCCACCGGGGAGCTGTTTTTT

D gene: TRBD2
clone size: NA
V gene: TRBV11-2
CDR3 length: 17
J gene: TRBJ2-1
CDR3 protein: CASSLGLAWSSYNEQFF
CDR3 DNA: TGTGCCAGCAGCTTGGGACTAGCTTGGAGCTCCTACAATGAGCAGTTCTTC

D gene: TRBD1
clone size: NA
V gene: TRBV4-1
CDR3 length: 14
J gene: TRBJ1-4
CDR3 protein: CASTGDRFNEKLFF
CDR3 DNA: TGCGCCAGCACCGGGGACAGGTTTAATGAAAAACTGTTTTTT

D gene: NA
clone size: NA
V gene: TRBV28
CDR3 length: 12
J gene: TRBJ1-2
CDR3 protein: CASSPLGAFHTF
CDR3 DNA: TGTGCCAGCAGTCCGCTAGGGGCTTTTCACACCTTC

D gene: NA
clone size: NA
V gene: TRBV6-6
CDR3 length: 14
J gene: TRBJ1-2
CDR3 protein: CASSRGTVYDGYTF
CDR3 DNA: TGTGCCAGCAGTAGGGGTACGGTCTATGATGGCTACACCTTC